This TCR beta chain is drawn from a study of blood T cells in healthy people across ages. Then a second PCR, running about 6 to 12 cycles, was carried out with a sample-barcoded 5' primer and a J-beta primer mix. TCRdb reprocessed the 5' RACE reads via MiXCR and lists one record per CDR3 protein. Of 1.5 million to 2 million distinct CDR3 sequences listed, more than 35% are singletons. The study's findings and limits: Without sorted subsets, naive and antigen-experienced compartments could not be conclusively compared. Older age coincided with a roughly linear decline in TCR beta diversity per million T cells.

About this clonotype itself: Its antigen is unknown.

The study drew donors from healthy Caucasian individuals in Russia aged roughly 6 to 100. This CDR3 contains 16 residues. The J segment lost 4 bases and the V segment lost 0 bases, leaving 8 bases of the junction unmatched. Looked up from germline, CDR1 is DFQATT and CDR2 is SNEGSKA (reference sequence). The V call is TRBV20-1, the J call TRBJ2-5, with TRBD1 identical over 10 bases. The material sequenced was blood. The sequence was collected from a human donor in good health. The CDR3 bases are TGCAGTGCTAGAGATTCGAGACAGGGGGCTTTAGAGACCCAGTACTTC. It yields the protein CSARDSRQGALETQYF.